This T cell receptor beta chain is from a study of cytomegalovirus exposure and HLA in healthy donors (dated by TCRdb to 2016 to 2017). A note on the overall study: An earlier analysis of 587 of the donors reported approximately 300 Gb of sequence data and roughly 120 million unique TCR beta sequences obtained from about 200 million T cells. The study aimed to test whether signatures of past pathogen exposure could be identified by cataloging public T cell receptors. In a later genetic analysis, genome-wide SNP genotypes for about three fifths of the 666 donors were used, and that subset was treated as a discovery cohort. An earlier analysis of 587 of the donors used high-throughput TCR beta sequencing to judge whether each TCR beta V gene segment behaved as functional or pseudogenic. About 300 gigabases of sequencing data and approximately 85 million unique TCR sequences were included in an early release covering 550 to 800 HLA-typed donors. Among the roughly 380 genotyped donors, around 81% belonged to the genetic ancestry cluster associated with self-reported Caucasian donors. The T cell repertoires of about 700 subjects were profiled by immunosequencing and related to cytomegalovirus serostatus. Alongside the repertoire data, information on donor age, sex, ethnicity and CMV serostatus was compiled. In addition to the first cohort of around 670 subjects, a separate validation cohort of 130 or so different subjects was used. In the later analysis, no new phenotypic data were used to find candidate immune exposures; instead, reliance was placed on TCR beta sequences and their occurrence across donors. To predict cytomegalovirus infection status, the study brought together high-throughput TCR immunosequencing, statistical association of individual TCRs with disease status, and machine learning. Four to six DR-DQ haplotypes were handled as single units for association and clustering, since linkage in the cohort was strong. Across approximately 420 genotyped donors of the cohort, an average of about 250,000 unique TCR beta nucleotide sequences per donor were sequenced, and 15% to 20% of those sequences were non-productive. Class I and class II HLA loci were covered by the typing at four-digit resolution. To study patterns of TCR occurrence, a later analysis re-analyzed previously published TCR beta repertoires from around 700 donors and added high-resolution HLA genotyping. Typing coverage differed by locus: A, B, C, DRB1 and DQB1 were typed in roughly 620-640 donors, DQA1 in roughly 510, DPA1 in approximately 600, and DPB1 in 400 to 480. Every repertoire in the discovery cohort had been generated on one and the same sequencing platform.

In total, approximately 700 healthy bone marrow donors made up the cohort. At the time of sampling, all cohort members were nominally healthy, though unrecorded immune exposures were likely present. The donor tested CMV seropositive and was one of the 289 seropositive cohort members. A peripheral blood sample was collected from each donor, and TCR beta sequencing was performed on peripheral blood mononuclear cells. Genomic DNA extraction from the blood cell samples was performed with the Qiagen DNeasy Blood Extraction Kit. Overall study results and their limits: Some IMGT-functional V segments, including TRBV6-2 and TRBV6-3, could not be told apart with the 87-base-pair reads, so those segments were excluded. Specific HLA alleles were associated with 16,951 TCR beta sequences at a false discovery rate of 0.05 in a later analysis. In a later analysis, TCR association rates were found to vary across HLA loci, with the most associated TCRs seen for DRB1 alleles and the fewest for HLA-C alleles. Because counts were too low, roughly 17 rarely observed V segments, including chromosome 9 orphons, were left out of the earlier analysis of 500 to 750 of the donors. Several of the top co-occurrence clusters appeared to be linked to parvovirus B19, influenza, CMV and Epstein-Barr virus, according to a later analysis. The classifier was reported to diagnose cytomegalovirus status with high specificity and sensitivity in both the original and validation cohorts. V-gene and J-gene trimming of TCR beta chains was associated with a missense DCLRE1C variant in a later genetic analysis, and the association was replicated in an independent cohort. A further reported finding was that TCR beta sequences accurately predicted the HLA-A and HLA-B alleles for most subjects in the first cohort. Linkage disequilibrium might explain the correlated functional status among segregating V segments, but an unknown experimental factor could not be ruled out. The presence/absence analyses assumed that sequencing depth was roughly uniform across donors, and that assumption may not be true. Because some donors lacked HLA typing at each locus, the association tests relied only on the typed subset. It was suggested by the authors that the approach could potentially be generalized to other disease states and immunological phenotypes. Only TCR beta chains were sequenced in this cohort, and the absence of alpha or paired-chain data limited detectable features. According to a later analysis, most CMV-associated TCR beta chains appeared to be HLA-restricted, and the HLA associations seemed to be driven largely by CMV exposure. Most TCR sequences were observed very rarely across donors, whereas some public TCRs were present in many individuals. A total of 150 or so TCR beta chains were listed by the study as associated with cytomegalovirus. Compared with equally common non-associated chains, HLA-associated TCR beta chains in a later analysis were more clonally expanded and had lower generation probabilities. Immune exposure information for the cohort was limited to CMV serostatus. Compared with the roughly 700-donor mean, donors in an Asian-associated ancestry cluster had fewer N-insertions in productive TCRs, according to a later genetic analysis. A few of the identified cytomegalovirus-associated TCR beta chains were confirmed in vitro to be specific for cytomegalovirus antigens. Broadly in line with IMGT annotations, most TCR beta V segments showed up in productive rearrangements about 90% or about 30% of the time in an earlier analysis of about 500 of the donors. Assigning TCR associations to individual alleles was difficult when HLA alleles, especially DR and DQ, strongly co-occurred. A cluster of highly shared sequence variants was judged likely to represent a technical artifact of the sequencing pipeline.

About this clone: Its antigen is currently not known. Base quality data are lacking; no much larger clone is found one base away.

The CDR3 spans 15 residues, from the cysteine through the phenylalanine. Of all the DNA, just the CDR3 is kept, 45 bases in frame from base 1. The library was built by means of the immunoSEQ multiplex PCR assay. For the multiplex PCR, a mixture combining 60 forward primers for TCR Vbeta segments and 13 reverse primers for TCR Jbeta segments was used. The CDR3 region of rearranged TCR beta genes was amplified from genomic DNA by a multiplex PCR assay. On the Illumina HiSeq System, the amplified TCR beta libraries were sequenced as 87-base-pair reads. Concerning the study's data processing: Across the 700 or so repertoires, a later analysis counted approximately 83 million unique TCR beta chains, 9.5 million to 12 million of which were shared by at least two donors. A nearest-neighbor algorithm error-corrected the raw reads and collapsed the reads into unique sequences, merging closely related sequences to remove PCR and sequencing errors. V, D and J gene segments were assigned by aligning CDR3 sequences to IMGT reference sequences. Each retained sequence needed at least a six-nucleotide match to both a V gene segment and a J gene segment. Rearrangements were called productive when the CDR3 lacked stop codons and stayed in frame with V and J; all others were non-productive. Following IMGT convention, CDR3 was defined as the stretch from the second conserved V-encoded cysteine to the conserved J-encoded phenylalanine. In an earlier analysis of 500 to 650 of the donors, sequences lacking an unambiguous match to a single V gene segment were excluded. In an earlier analysis of roughly 500 of the donors, V segments were called functional above 56.7% productive rearrangements and were called segregating when the between-donor standard deviation exceeded 5%. A statistical classification framework was built to diagnose cytomegalovirus status from the catalog of TCR beta chain sequences. In a later analysis, TCR nucleotide sequences were compared against IMGT/GENE-DB human TR gene sequences so that V and J genes could be assigned. Using the TCRdist pipeline, a later analysis assigned CDR3 sequences along with most-parsimonious VDJ recombination scenarios. In a later analysis, each TCR beta chain was defined by its CDR3 amino acid sequence together with its V-gene family, and reads lacking a unique V-gene family were excluded. As a way to deal with suspected cross-contamination and a sequencing artifact, a later analysis dropped 450 to 700 nucleotide sequences that were highly shared and had low generation probability. In a later analysis, a clonal expansion index for each public chain was calculated from normalized within-repertoire ranks of inferred template counts. In a later analysis, generation probabilities were computed using a VDJ recombination model fitted to out-of-frame rearrangements, and the results were checked against IGoR. In a later analysis, TCR-TCR, TCR-HLA and TCR-CMV co-occurrence was scored with hypergeometric tests, and a repertoire-size bias correction was applied to TCR pairs. False discovery rates were estimated in a later analysis by permuting HLA or CMV assignments 20 times. A later analysis grouped co-occurring TCRs with DBSCAN, adding TCRdist sequence similarity when clustering within HLA-allele-positive subsets. For co-occurrence clustering, repertoires with fewer than 30,000 or more than 120,000 public chains were excluded, along with 5 or 6 repertoires with anomalous nucleotide sharing. TCRdb mirrors the immuneACCESS table, restricted to in-frame sequences. Some clones are absent from its copies; in checked studies, under half trace to an unresolved V gene, and the reason for the others is unknown. The D gene and trimming were derived from the DNA, and the V and J assignments and clone size from that table. The table for this sample lists approximately 160,000 clones; 77% of them were counted only once. The ten largest clones take up 2% to 3% of the sample.

The chain is assembled from TRBV12-2 and TRBJ2-7; the D call TRBD1 from the table was never checked on the DNA. TRBV12-2 is flagged as a pseudogene. The clonotype originates from a woman aged 35 to 49 in good health and CMV-seropositive. Sequencing input: PBMCs. The base sequence is TGTGCAAGTCGCCCCGACAGGGGGCGAGGTGCAGAGCAGTACTTC. Translated, it gives CASRPDRGRGAEQYF.